This T cell receptor beta chain came from a study of T cell responses to AZD1222 COVID-19 vaccine. This CDR3 contains 13 residues. In germline, CDR1 is SGHNT, CDR2 YYREEE (reference sequence). Concerning this clone itself: Its antigen is unidentified. A junction boundary mismatches the germline segment, possibly from a read error.

Sequencing used immunoSEQ multiplex PCR; TCRdb keeps in-frame clones, though not all of them. Of approximately 150,000 clones in the sample, 75% to 90% are singletons; the top ten hold around 1.5%. General study findings and limits: Just a handful of AZD1222 recipients were seropositive at baseline. Repertoire samples came only from after the peak T cell response. Possibly, clonal diversity was underestimated; donors were largely white British and included more females. The study reported that nearly half of spike-specific TCRs target unmutated variant regions.

Sequenced material: peripheral blood, taken on day 0 of AZD1222 vaccination. V usage is TRBV5-4 and J usage is TRBJ1-2; D gene ambiguous. The TCR was taken from an adult in good health. The CDR3 nucleotides read TGTGCCAGCAGCTTGGATGGGGTAGGACGGGTCTCCTTC. This translates into CASSLDGVGRVSF. Full variable domain (outside the CDR3, taken from reference TRBV5-4 and TRBJ1-2): ETGVTQSPTHLIKTRGQQVTLRCSSQSGHNTVSWYQQALGQGPQFIFQYYREEENGRGNFPPRFSGLQFPNYSSELNVNALELDDSALYLCASSLDGVGRVSFGSGTRLTVV.